The 13 T cell receptor beta chains reported below all come from one sample, sequenced in a study of beta chain features in type 1 diabetes. Reverse transcribing all isolated RNA meant expressed TCRB transcripts were sequenced. Sequenced by immunoSEQ multiplex PCR; TCRdb stores in-frame clones only, minus some. Of under 450,000 clones in the sample, around 13% were seen once. Material for sequencing was naive CD4+ T cells from blood. These receptors originate from a man aged 25-45 years in good health.

The chain has TRBV4-1 and TRBJ2-2, with unresolved D. Trimming left V 0 bases short and J 8 bases short, with 7 bases between. The CDR3 sequence is 13 residues long. Germline V lookup: CDR1 MGHRA, CDR2 YSYEKL. The DNA of the CDR3 is TGCGCCAGCAGCCAAGATGGTATAGGGGAGCTGTTTTTT. It yields the protein CASSQDGIGELFF.

This clone was counted between two and nine times. The rearrangement links TRBV30 to TRBJ1-2; TRBD1 matches 7 bases. Trimming cost V 4 bases and J 4 bases; bases outside gene matches: 0. The germline gives CDR1 GTSNPN, CDR2 SVGIG (reference sequence). There are 11 residues in the CDR3. CDR3 nucleotides: TGTGCCTGGACAGGGGGCTATGGCTACACCTTC. Its translation is CAWTGGYGYTF.

V and J are TRBV14 and TRBJ2-1, with TRBD2 matching 7 bases. V trimming: 4 bases; J trimming: 0 bases; junction bases outside the gene matches: 6. Germline values: CDR1 SGHDN, CDR2 FVKESK. CDR3 size: 16 residues. CDR3 protein: CASSRLSGNSYNEQFF. As DNA, the CDR3 is TGTGCCAGCAGCCGATTAAGCGGGAACTCCTACAATGAGCAGTTCTTC.

V is TRBV7-2 and J is TRBJ2-3; the D is unclear. Trimming cost V 5 bases and J 3 bases, with 12 bases left between them. The germline CDR1 and CDR2 sequences are SGHTA and FQGNSA. This CDR3 is built from 14 residues. Here the CDR3 reads CASSPFDVTDTQYF. The CDR3 bases are TGTGCCAGCAGCCCGTTCGATGTTACAGATACGCAGTATTTT.

V usage is TRBV14 and J usage is TRBJ2-1; D not certain. Germline-derived CDR1 and CDR2 are SGHDN and FVKESK. This CDR3 contains 17 residues. Trimming left V 3 bases short and J 4 bases short, with 19 bases between. The CDR3 DNA reads TGTGCCAGCAGCCATGGTATCAGGTTACTGAAGTACAATGAGCAGTTCTTC. As protein: CASSHGIRLLKYNEQFF.

The gene calls are TRBV29-1 and TRBJ2-5; D is possibly TRBD1 or TRBD2 (5 bases each). Trimming pared 7 bases from V and 2 bases from J, leaving 17 bases between. CDR1 and CDR2 (germline): SQVTM, ANQGSEA. The length of the CDR3 is 14 residues. In DNA, the CDR3 is TGCAGCGCACGGGACGCCCAAGGGCAAGAGACCCAGTACTTC. Translating gives CSARDAQGQETQYF.

The V gene is TRBV5-4, the J gene TRBJ2-5, with 12 bases that match TRBD2. Losses at the gene ends were 1 base for V and 9 bases for J; bases not matched to a gene: 10. CDR3 length equals 16 residues. The germline CDR1 and CDR2 sequences are SGHNT and YYREEE (reference sequence). The CDR3 DNA reads TGTGCCAGCAGCTTGCTACTAGCGGGAGGCAAGAGGCCCCAGTACTTC. Encoded protein: CASSLLLAGGKRPQYF.

The table lists this clone with a few counts. V and J are TRBV11-2 and TRBJ2-3, with a weak D call TRBD2 (5 bases). The CDR3 totals 15 residues. Germline CDR1 and CDR2: SGHAT and FQNNGV. The V end was cut by 0 bases, the J end by 0 bases, with 7 bases between. CDR3 amino acids: CASSLDLASTDTQYF. CDR3 DNA: TGTGCCAGCAGCTTAGATCTAGCTAGCACAGATACGCAGTATTTT.

This clone was counted only a few times. This chain uses TRBV10-3 with TRBJ1-2; no clear D gene. Per the germline V gene, CDR1 is ENHRY and CDR2 is SYGVKD. The CDR3 sequence is 11 residues long. The CDR3 nucleotides are TGTCCCCTACGGGCTAACTATGGCTACACCTTC. This translates into CPLRANYGYTF.

This clone showed up just a few times. In DNA, the CDR3 is TGTGCCAGCAACCGACAGGGGGTGACCTACGAGCAGTACTTC. Amino acids: CASNRQGVTYEQYF. V gene TRBV2 combines with J gene TRBJ2-7; 9 bases are shared with TRBD1. The germline CDR1 and CDR2 sequences are SNHLY and FYNNEI. The CDR3 totals 14 residues. V trimming: 7 bases; J trimming: 2 bases; junction bases outside the gene matches: 6.

The chain has TRBV2 and TRBJ2-3, with 9 bases matching TRBD2. This CDR3 region has 14 residues. The V segment lost 6 bases and the J segment 10 bases; nucleotides outside the gene matches: 11. CDR1 SNHLY and CDR2 FYNNEI come from the germline V gene. Here the CDR3 reads CASRPTSGTLSQYF. The CDR3 coding sequence is TGTGCCAGCAGACCGACTAGCGGCACCCTGTCGCAGTATTTT.

The V and J genes are TRBV14 and TRBJ2-5; D call uncertain. The CDR3 sequence is 12 residues long. The germline V gene has CDR1 SGHDN and CDR2 FVKESK. The V end was cut by 1 base, the J end by 5 bases, with 5 bases between. The CDR3 nucleotides are TGTGCCAGCAGCCAAGTTAAGGAGACCCAGTACTTC. The encoded protein is CASSQVKETQYF.

V gene TRBV5-4 combines with J gene TRBJ1-1; TRBD1 matches at 9 bases. The CDR3 sequence is 14 residues long. V lost 4 bases, J lost 1 base, and 2 bases stayed unmatched. CDR1 is SGHNT and CDR2 is YYREEE in the germline V gene (reference sequence). This CDR3 reads CASSPGQGNTEAFF. DNA of the CDR3: TGTGCCAGCAGCCCGGGACAGGGGAACACTGAAGCTTTCTTT.